This T cell receptor beta chain was sequenced during a study of cytomegalovirus exposure and HLA in healthy donors. Whole-study results and caveats: Most TCR sequences were uncommon, yet certain public TCRs appeared in many donors. A later analysis showed that HLA-associated TCR beta chains had undergone more clonal expansion than equally common others. What a later analysis reportedly showed was that an Asian-associated ancestry cluster had fewer N-insertions than the approximately 720-donor mean. Being productive about 90% or about 30% of the time was typical of most TCR beta V segments in an earlier analysis.

In the case of this clone: Antigen unknown.

In germline, CDR1 is SGHDT, CDR2 YYEEEE. The CDR3 covers 13 residues. The trim removed 0 bases at V and 7 bases at J, leaving 1 base unmatched. Both 60 Vbeta primers and 13 Jbeta primers went into the PCR. Some clones are missing from TCRdb's copy, which holds only in-frame ones; the method was immunoSEQ multiplex PCR. The table records 100,000 or so clones, about 66% of them present only once. The chain employs TRBV5-6 and TRBJ1-2, with 9 bases matching TRBD1. The sequencing input was PBMCs. This TCR was recovered from a man aged 25 to 40 in good health and CMV-seronegative. The CDR3 sequence is CASSLGQGVGYTF. In nucleotides, the CDR3 is TGTGCCAGCAGCTTGGGACAGGGGGTTGGCTACACCTTC.